Below, one T cell receptor (beta chain) is given with its context. The antigen is not known. The data are from a study of blood T cells in healthy people across ages. Study-wide results and limits: The study found more naive CD4+ cells and higher diversity in long-lived than aged donors.

The draw of peripheral blood yielded around 10 milliliters from each donor. Each sample provided at least 6 micrograms of extracted total RNA. CDR1 and CDR2 (germline): MGHRA, YSYEKL. The CDR3 is 15 amino acids. Trimming at V came to 3 bases and at J to 4 bases, leaving 7 bases not matched to a gene. Primed by a sample-barcoded 5' primer and a J-beta primer mix, a second PCR proceeded for roughly 7 to 12 cycles. Researchers report that each sample yielded at least 2.5 million CDR3-containing paired-end reads. TCRdb used MiXCR to reprocess the 5' RACE reads, holding one entry per CDR3 protein. The sample comprises 1.5 million to 2 million distinct CDR3 sequences, under 30% of which are singletons, and 7.7% rests with the top ten.

Sequencing was done on a sample of blood. This sequence originates from a woman aged 25 to 39 in good health. The chain couples TRBV4-1 to TRBJ1-1; 8 bases are a match to TRBD1. The CDR3 DNA follows: TGCGCCAGCAGCCAGGACGGGACAGGAGGCACTGAAGCTTTCTTT. Protein sequence: CASSQDGTGGTEAFF.